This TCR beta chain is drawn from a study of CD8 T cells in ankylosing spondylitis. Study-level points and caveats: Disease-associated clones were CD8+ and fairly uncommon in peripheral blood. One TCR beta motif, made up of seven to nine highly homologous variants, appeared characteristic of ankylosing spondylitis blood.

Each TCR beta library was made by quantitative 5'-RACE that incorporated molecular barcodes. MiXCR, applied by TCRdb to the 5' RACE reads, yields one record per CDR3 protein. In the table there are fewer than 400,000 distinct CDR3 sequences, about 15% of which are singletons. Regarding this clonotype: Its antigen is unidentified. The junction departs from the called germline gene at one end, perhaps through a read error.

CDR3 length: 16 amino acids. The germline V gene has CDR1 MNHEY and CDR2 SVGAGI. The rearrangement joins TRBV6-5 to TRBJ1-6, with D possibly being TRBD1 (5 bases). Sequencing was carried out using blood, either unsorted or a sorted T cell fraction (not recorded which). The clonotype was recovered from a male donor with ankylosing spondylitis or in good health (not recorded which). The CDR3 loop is CASSYSAGPYNSPLHF. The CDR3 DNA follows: TGTGCCAGCAGCTACTCTGCGGGACCTTATAATTCACCCCTCCACTTT.